These 20 T cell receptor beta chains were all obtained from the same sample, sequenced in a study of CD8+ T cells in alopecia areata. As to treatment: oral pan-JAK inhibitor, 5-10 mg twice daily. In each case, RNA was isolated and then reverse transcribed into cDNA as the sequencing template. TCRdb's table, derived via immunoSEQ multiplex PCR, lists solely in-frame clones and lacks some. The data contain some 190,000 clones, 51% of them singletons. This material consisted of CD8+ T cells sorted from blood, taken between weeks 51 and 52, from a patient treated with tofacitinib. These receptors were collected from a human donor with alopecia areata.

There are a few counts of this clone. The chain links TRBV7-9 to TRBJ2-3; 8 bases agree with TRBD2. Unmatched junction bases numbered 4, after V lost 8 bases and J lost 0 bases. This CDR3 contains 14 residues. Germline assignment: CDR1 SEHNR and CDR2 FQNEAQ (reference sequence). The CDR3 sequence: CASERGPSTDTQYF. The DNA for the CDR3 is TGTGCCAGCGAGCGGGGGCCTAGCACAGATACGCAGTATTTT.

This sequence joins TRBV14 and TRBJ1-2, with a weak D call TRBD1 (5 bases). The CDR3 has 14 amino acids. Germline V CDR1 and CDR2: SGHDN, FVKESK. With 1 base removed from V and 8 bases from J, the gap between germline ends came to 14 bases. The DNA of the CDR3 is TGTGCCAGCAGCCAAGTGGGGCCCGCCCTAGGCTACACCTTC. Translating it yields CASSQVGPALGYTF.

The chain joins TRBV4-1 to TRBJ2-7; D may be TRBD2 (6 bases). Deletions cut 1 base from V and 5 bases from J, with 15 bases between. CDR3 size: 15 residues. Germline V gives CDR1 MGHRA, CDR2 YSYEKL. The CDR3 reads CASSQVASAIHEQYF. The CDR3 region has the DNA TGCGCCAGCAGCCAAGTGGCTAGCGCCATCCACGAGCAGTACTTC.

This clone has only a few counts. CDR3 sequence: CASSLGTGHSYEQYF. CDR3 in DNA: TGCGCCAGCAGCTTGGGGACAGGGCACTCCTACGAGCAGTACTTC. The chain employs TRBV5-1 and TRBJ2-7, with 8 nucleotides matching TRBD1. This CDR3 is built from 15 residues. Trimming removed 0 bases from V and 0 bases from J; junction bases left unmatched: 2. CDR1 SGHRS and CDR2 YFSETQ come from the germline V gene. Using reference TRBV5-1 and TRBJ2-7 for the parts outside the CDR3, the full variable domain is KAGVTQTPRYLIKTRGQQVTLSCSPISGHRSVSWYQQTPGQGLQFLFEYFSETQRNKGNFPGRFSGRQFSNSRSEMNVSTLELGDSALYLCASSLGTGHSYEQYFGPGTRLTVT.

A few counts support this clone. The CDR3 does not end in the conserved phenylalanine or tryptophan, so this is likely a read error. No DNA is shown, since the ends of the CDR3 on it are uncertain; the CDR3 is the one TCRdb lists. The CDR3 sequence: CASSLATGTSGGSL. The rearrangement links TRBV5-6 to TRBJ2-3; TRBD2, the D gene given by the table, was not confirmed from the DNA. From its first to its last residue, the CDR3 has 14 amino acids. Germline lookup yields CDR1 SGHDT and CDR2 YYEEEE.

V usage is TRBV27 and J usage is TRBJ2-3, with a tentative D call TRBD1 (5 bases). CDR1 is MNHEY and CDR2 is SMNVEV in the germline V gene (reference sequence). Trimming removed 8 bases from V and 4 bases from J, with 16 bases in between. The CDR3 covers 14 residues. The CDR3 protein is CASRTAGYADTQYF. CDR3 in DNA: TGTGCCAGCCGGACGGCAGGGTATGCAGATACGCAGTATTTT.

The rearrangement uses TRBV10-2 and TRBJ2-5, with D unresolved. The V gene lost 10 bases and the J gene lost 6 bases, with 12 bases spanning the gap. CDR3 size: 11 residues. Looked up from germline, CDR1 is WSHSY and CDR2 is SAAADI. In DNA, the CDR3 is TGCGCCACCCAAGCCGGAAAGACCCAGTACTTC. Translated, it gives CATQAGKTQYF.

The chain combines TRBV25-1 with TRBJ2-2; D tentatively fits TRBD1 or TRBD2 (6 bases each). This CDR3 spans 12 amino acids. V was cut by 6 bases and J by 6 bases, with 8 bases left in between. The V gene's germline CDR1 is MGHDK and CDR2 SYGVNS. CDR3 bases: TGTGCCAGCAGAGGGGGGCCCGGGGAGCTGTTTTTT. The encoded protein is CASRGGPGELFF. Using reference TRBV25-1 and TRBJ2-2 for the parts outside the CDR3, the full variable domain is EADIYQTPRYLVIGTGKKITLECSQTMGHDKMYWYQQDPGMELHLIHYSYGVNSTEKGDLSSESTVSRIRTEHFPLTLESARPSHTSQYLCASRGGPGELFFGEGSRLTVL.

CDR3 DNA sequence: TGCGCCAGCAGCCAAGCTAGCAATCAGCCCCAGCATTTT. It yields the protein CASSQASNQPQHF. The chain combines TRBV4-1 with TRBJ1-5, with D unresolved. V was pared by 1 base and J by 0 bases, with 1 base between. The germline CDR1 and CDR2 sequences are MGHRA and YSYEKL. The CDR3 totals 13 residues.

The chain links TRBV7-9 to TRBJ2-5; D is ambiguous. Germline assignment: CDR1 SEHNR and CDR2 FQNEAQ (reference sequence). Trimming cost V 2 bases and J 2 bases, with 12 bases left between them. The CDR3 sequence is 15 residues long. CDR3 loop: CASSLSRVTQETQYF. Written as DNA, the CDR3 is TGTGCCAGCAGCTTATCCCGAGTGACTCAAGAGACCCAGTACTTC.

V gene TRBV7-2 combines with J gene TRBJ2-5; 7 bases are shared with TRBD1. CDR1 and CDR2 (germline): SGHTA, FQGNSA. Trimming at V came to 2 bases and at J to 9 bases, leaving 6 bases not matched to a gene. The CDR3 loop spans 13 amino acids. For the CDR3, the DNA is TGTGCCAGCAGCTTAAGGGGGCCCGAGGCCCAGTACTTC. This translates into CASSLRGPEAQYF. The full variable domain, in which reference TRBV7-2 and TRBJ2-5 provide the parts outside the CDR3, is GAGVSQSPSNKVTEKGKDVELRCDPISGHTALYWYRQSLGQGLEFLIYFQGNSAPDKSGLPSDRFSAERTGGSVSTLTIQRTQQEDSAVYLCASSLRGPEAQYFGPGTRLLVL.

This clone was seen only a few times. This rearrangement joins TRBV5-4 to TRBJ1-2, with TRBD1 identical over 9 bases. Germline CDR1 SGHNT, CDR2 YYREEE (reference sequence). Trimming cost V 9 bases and J 3 bases; bases outside gene matches: 3. The CDR3 extends over 12 amino acids. CDR3 nucleotides: TGTGCCACCAGGACAGGGGACTATGGCTACACCTTC. Its protein product is CATRTGDYGYTF. Full variable domain (rest looked up from reference TRBV5-4 and TRBJ1-2): ETGVTQSPTHLIKTRGQQVTLRCSSQSGHNTVSWYQQALGQGPQFIFQYYREEENGRGNFPPRFSGLQFPNYSSELNVNALELDDSALYLCATRTGDYGYTFGSGTRLTVV.

The V call is TRBV19, the J call TRBJ1-2; no clear D gene. This CDR3 is built from 13 residues. Germline values: CDR1 LNHDA, CDR2 SQIVND (reference sequence). V lost 1 base and J lost 3, with 6 bases in between. CDR3 region: CASSIADYYGYTF. The CDR3, as DNA: TGTGCCAGTAGTATAGCAGACTACTATGGCTACACCTTC. Using reference TRBV19 and TRBJ1-2 for the parts outside the CDR3, the full variable domain is DGGITQSPKYLFRKEGQNVTLSCEQNLNHDAMYWYRQDPGQGLRLIYYSQIVNDFQKGDIAEGYSVSREKKESFPLTVTSAQKNPTAFYLCASSIADYYGYTFGSGTRLTVV.

The J gene is TRBJ1-6, the V gene TRBV5-8; maybe TRBD1 (6 bases). The CDR3 covers 15 residues. Germline CDR1 reads SGHTS; CDR2 reads YDEGEE. Trimming left V 3 bases short and J 7 bases short, with 14 bases between. CDR3 in amino acids: CASSYTGTSNSPLHF. Here the CDR3 DNA reads TGTGCCAGCAGCTATACCGGGACATCAAATTCACCCCTCCACTTT.

The J gene is TRBJ2-1, the V gene TRBV5-6; weak D call: TRBD2 (5 bases). This CDR3 spans 15 amino acids. V gave up 3 bases and J gave up 4 bases, with 14 bases separating them. Germline V gene data show CDR1 as SGHDT and CDR2 as YYEEEE. The CDR3 spells CASSYIALSYNEQFF. CDR3 nucleotide sequence: TGTGCCAGCAGCTACATAGCGTTAAGTTACAATGAGCAGTTCTTC.

This clone was seen once. This chain links TRBV29-1 with TRBJ2-7; D ambiguous. Germline CDR1 is SQVTM and CDR2 is ANQGSEA. Trimming took off 6 bases at V and 2 bases at J, with 17 bases between the two ends. The CDR3 spans 14 residues. The CDR3 region is CSVSTGWIPYEQYF. As DNA, the CDR3 is TGCAGCGTCTCGACCGGATGGATACCCTACGAGCAGTACTTC.

In its sample, this clone was seen a few times. The chain uses TRBV6-1 and TRBJ2-3, with 9 bases that match TRBD1. The ends lost 8 bases at V and 0 bases at J; junction bases unmatched: 3. Germline CDR1 reads MNHNS; CDR2 reads SASEGT. This CDR3 has 14 residues. The CDR3, as DNA: TGTGCCAGCCTCGGGACAGGGAGCACAGATACGCAGTATTTT. It translates to CASLGTGSTDTQYF.

The rearrangement links TRBV29-1 to TRBJ2-1; D perhaps matches TRBD2 (5 bases). The CDR3 spans 12 residues. V was trimmed by 7 bases and J by 4 bases, leaving 11 bases between them. Germline CDR1 reads SQVTM; CDR2 reads ANQGSEA. The CDR3 nucleotides read TGCAGCGCCGGTGAGCGGTACAATGAGCAGTTCTTC. Translating gives CSAGERYNEQFF.

This clone was seen just once. The V gene is TRBV13, the J gene TRBJ1-5; 9 positions agree with TRBD1. The CDR3 extends over 15 amino acids. The junction had 4 bases not matched to a gene; V was cut back by 0 bases and J by 7 bases. Per the germline V gene, CDR1 is PRHDT and CDR2 is FYEKMQ (reference sequence). The CDR3 nucleotides are TGTGCCAGCAGCTTAGGAACAGGGGGCTGGCAGCCCCAGCATTTT. This encodes CASSLGTGGWQPQHF.

In this sample, this clone turned up a few times. The chain has TRBV28 and TRBJ2-7, with unresolved D. The CDR3 contains 10 residues. Trimming stripped 2 bases from V and 6 bases from J, with 2 bases between. The V gene's germline CDR1 is MDHEN and CDR2 SYDVKM. CDR3 loop: CASSLREQYF. As DNA, the CDR3 is TGTGCCAGCAGTTTACGCGAGCAGTACTTC.